Below are 31 T cell receptor beta chains sequenced from a single sample in a study of cytomegalovirus exposure and HLA in healthy donors (dated by TCRdb to between 2016 and 2019). Library preparation used the immunoSEQ multiplex PCR assay. This immuneACCESS table, as held by TCRdb, lists in-frame sequences with V and J called but not all clones. Of the missing ones, under half trace to an unresolved V gene in checked studies; the others have no known cause. This sample comprises some 170,000 clones, 86% of them detected only once. The top ten hold roughly 5.8% of the sample. Sequencing was performed on PBMCs. These receptors were collected from a woman in her thirties in good health and CMV-seronegative.

The chain joins TRBV5-6 to TRBJ2-7; 7 bases are shared with TRBD2. The CDR3 runs 14 residues. The germline V gene encodes CDR1 SGHDT and CDR2 YYEEEE. J was trimmed by 2 bases and V by 4 bases; bases with no gene match: 6. CDR3 nucleotide sequence: TGTGCCAGCAGCGGCGGGAGAGGGGCCTACGAGCAGTACTTC. This translates into CASSGGRGAYEQYF.

The chain is built from TRBV5-1 and TRBJ2-5, with a possible D match to TRBD2 (7 bases). CDR1 is SGHRS, CDR2 YFSETQ, per germline. The CDR3 extends over 17 amino acids. V was pared by 2 bases and J by 6 bases, with 23 bases between. The CDR3 nucleotides are TGCGCCAGCAGCTTTCCAGGGGCGGGGGCCCTGGGTAAGACCCAGTACTTC. It is translated as CASSFPGAGALGKTQYF.

This rearrangement joins TRBV4-3 to TRBJ2-1; 7 bases fit TRBD2. The CDR3 length is 14 residues. CDR1 is LGHNA, CDR2 YSLEER, per germline. V was clipped by 0 bases and J by 9 bases; unmatched bases: 5. This CDR3 is CASSQEDSGLEQFF. As DNA, the CDR3 is TGCGCCAGCAGCCAAGAAGATAGCGGGCTTGAGCAGTTCTTC.

The V gene is TRBV14, the J gene TRBJ2-7; TRBD1 aligns across 10 bases. Germline loops: CDR1 SGHDN, CDR2 FVKESK. Germline trimming cut 3 bases from V and 2 bases from J; bases unmatched to any gene: 4. CDR3 length: 15 amino acids. CDR3 sequence: CASSHDGTGAYEQYF. In DNA, the CDR3 is TGTGCCAGCAGCCATGACGGGACAGGGGCCTACGAGCAGTACTTC.

The V and J genes are TRBV27 and TRBJ2-3, with D hard to call. The ends were cut back, 4 bases at V and 2 bases at J, with 4 bases in the middle. The V gene's germline CDR1 is MNHEY and CDR2 SMNVEV (reference sequence). The CDR3 totals 12 residues. The CDR3 sequence is CASSSYTDTQYF. CDR3 nucleotides: TGTGCCAGCAGTTCCTACACAGATACGCAGTATTTT.

The chain combines TRBV15 with TRBJ1-1; TRBD1 matches 8 bases. Germline V gene sequence: CDR1 LNHNV, CDR2 YYDKDF (reference sequence). J gave up 10 bases and V 0 bases, and 4 bases lay outside the gene matches. The CDR3 is 13 amino acids. The CDR3 nucleotides read TGTGCCACCAGCAGAGATAACAGGGGGGCAGCTTTCTTT. As protein: CATSRDNRGAAFF. Complete variable domain (other parts from reference TRBV15 and TRBJ1-1): DAMVIQNPRYQVTQFGKPVTLSCSQTLNHNVMYWYQQKSSQAPKLLFHYYDKDFNNEADTPDNFQSRRPNTSFCFLDIRSPGLGDTAMYLCATSRDNRGAAFFGQGTRLTVV.

This chain links TRBV4-3 with TRBJ2-2; TRBD1 agrees at 8 bases. After removal of 4 bases from V and 5 bases from J, the junction contained 9 bases not matched to a gene. The V gene's germline CDR1 is LGHNA and CDR2 YSLEER. The CDR3 totals 16 residues. The CDR3 spells CASSPLTGGGTGELFF. CDR3 DNA sequence: TGCGCCAGCAGCCCCCTCACAGGGGGTGGGACCGGGGAGCTGTTTTTT.

The rearrangement links TRBV18 to TRBJ1-4; 7 bases map to TRBD1. The germline V gene has CDR1 KGHSH and CDR2 LQKENI. Trimming removed 3 bases from V and 2 bases from J; junction bases left unmatched: 3. The CDR3 is 15 amino acids. The CDR3 nucleotides are TGTGCCAGCTCACCCAGGGGGATTACTAATGAAAAACTGTTTTTT. Residues: CASSPRGITNEKLFF.

This chain's CDR3 is CASSPGQGATAFF. For the CDR3, the DNA is TGTGCCAGCAGCCCGGGACAGGGGGCGACGGCTTTCTTT. This chain joins TRBV7-2 and TRBJ1-1; TRBD1 aligns across 12 bases. The junction had 6 bases not matched to a gene; V was cut back by 5 bases and J by 11 bases. The CDR3 loop spans 13 amino acids. Looked up from germline, CDR1 is SGHTA and CDR2 is FQGNSA.

CDR3 loop: CSVEEARGGQYF. The CDR3 coding sequence is TGCAGCGTTGAAGAGGCCAGGGGCGGACAGTACTTC. The chain links TRBV29-1 to TRBJ2-7, with a tentative D call TRBD1 (6 bases). The V end lost 0 bases, the J end lost 10 bases, and 13 bases lay between the germline ends. The length of the CDR3 is 12 residues. Germline-derived CDR1 and CDR2 are SQVTM and ANQGSEA.

V usage is TRBV7-9 and J usage is TRBJ2-5; TRBD2 matches 7 bases. The CDR3 spans 17 residues. Germline assignment: CDR1 SEHNR and CDR2 FQNEAQ (reference sequence). V was clipped by 1 base and J by 2 bases; unmatched bases: 10. The CDR3 loop is CASSLGNGWTRQETQYF. The CDR3 DNA sequence: TGTGCCAGCAGCTTAGGAAACGGGTGGACTAGGCAAGAGACCCAGTACTTC.

The rearrangement joins TRBV30 to TRBJ2-1; the match to TRBD2 covers 14 bases. Looked up from germline, CDR1 is GTSNPN and CDR2 is SVGIG (reference sequence). The CDR3 spans 13 residues. With 8 bases clipped from V and 8 bases from J, the junction kept 5 bases outside the gene matches. Here the CDR3 DNA reads TGTGCCGGGACTAGCGGGAGTTTCGATGAGCAGTTCTTC. Translation gives CAGTSGSFDEQFF.

The chain uses TRBV6-1 and TRBJ1-2, with a tentative D call TRBD1 (5 bases). Per the germline V gene, CDR1 is MNHNS and CDR2 is SASEGT. Trimming cost V 2 bases and J 2 bases, with 6 bases left between them. The CDR3 has 13 amino acids. The DNA for the CDR3 is TGTGCCAGCAGTGAAAACAGGAACTATGGCTACACCTTC. Translating gives CASSENRNYGYTF.

The V call is TRBV4-2, the J call TRBJ2-7; TRBD2 matches 11 bases. The germline CDR1 and CDR2 sequences are LGHNA and YNFKEQ. The CDR3 extends over 15 amino acids. The ends lost 6 bases at V and 2 bases at J; junction bases unmatched: 6. The CDR3 loop is CASSHTSGSAYEQYF. The CDR3 nucleotides are TGTGCCAGCAGTCATACTAGCGGGAGTGCCTACGAGCAGTACTTC.

The V and J genes are TRBV18 and TRBJ2-1, with 16 positions matching TRBD2. The germline V gene has CDR1 KGHSH and CDR2 LQKENI. This CDR3 spans 16 amino acids. Losses at the gene ends were 6 bases for V and 8 bases for J; bases not matched to a gene: 7. The CDR3 nucleotides are TGTGCCAGCTCCCCCGGGACTAGCGGGAGGGCTGATGAGCAGTTCTTC. Protein sequence: CASSPGTSGRADEQFF.

This clone showed up just a few times. CDR3 loop: CASGEPGALSYEQYF. In nucleotides, the CDR3 is TGTGCCAGCGGGGAACCAGGGGCCCTCTCCTACGAGCAGTACTTC. The chain is built from TRBV6-1 and TRBJ2-7; TRBD1 might be the D (6 bases). From germline, CDR1 is MNHNS and CDR2 SASEGT. The CDR3 length is 15 residues. V was pared by 8 bases and J by 0 bases, with 17 bases between.

This chain connects TRBV6-6 to TRBJ2-5; a weak D match, TRBD2 (6 bases). Per germline, CDR1 MNHNY and CDR2 SVGAGI (reference sequence). The CDR3 sequence is 12 residues long. The V end lost 6 bases, the J end lost 7 bases, and 12 bases lay between the germline ends. CDR3 sequence (DNA): TGTGCCAGCAGGACGGGGGAAGGGACCCAGTACTTC. Its translation is CASRTGEGTQYF.

This chain joins TRBV5-1 and TRBJ2-7, with D uncertain. This CDR3 comprises 13 residues. Looked up from germline, CDR1 is SGHRS and CDR2 is YFSETQ. Between the trimmed V and J ends, which lost 3 bases and 0 bases, there was a span of 7 bases. The CDR3, as DNA: TGCGCCAGCAGCTACGGAGCCTCCTACGAGCAGTACTTC. Its translation: CASSYGASYEQYF.

The chain links TRBV19 to TRBJ1-5; no definite D call. V was shortened by 7 bases and J by 0 bases, with 13 bases between the two germline ends. From germline, CDR1 is LNHDA and CDR2 SQIVND (reference sequence). CDR3 length: 15 amino acids. The CDR3 loop reads CASKTEAYSNQPQHF. The CDR3 bases are TGTGCCAGTAAAACAGAGGCATATAGCAATCAGCCCCAGCATTTT.

This clone occurred a few times. The chain has TRBV14 and TRBJ2-7; D might be TRBD2 (6 bases). Per the germline V gene, CDR1 is SGHDN and CDR2 is FVKESK. Trimming cost V 0 bases and J 4 bases, with 13 bases left between them. This CDR3 is built from 15 residues. DNA of the CDR3: TGTGCCAGCAGCCAAGATCGGCGGGGCCCTTACGAGCAGTACTTC. This gives the protein CASSQDRRGPYEQYF.

With respect to this clone: Other DNA sequences in the same sample also yield this CDR3. The V call is TRBV7-2, the J call TRBJ2-7; D possibly corresponds to TRBD2 (5 bases). The CDR3 has 13 amino acids. The V gene's germline CDR1 is SGHTA and CDR2 FQGNSA. V was cut by 1 base and J by 5 bases, with 9 bases left in between. The CDR3 nucleotides are TGTGCCAGCAGCTTAGTTGCGGGCAACGAGCAGTACTTC. Its protein product is CASSLVAGNEQYF. Supplemented by reference TRBV7-2 and TRBJ2-7, the full variable domain reads GAGVSQSPSNKVTEKGKDVELRCDPISGHTALYWYRQSLGQGLEFLIYFQGNSAPDKSGLPSDRFSAERTGGSVSTLTIQRTQQEDSAVYLCASSLVAGNEQYFGPGTRLTVT.

The genes are TRBV10-1 and TRBJ1-1; the match to TRBD1 covers 8 bases. The CDR3 is 17 residues long. The germline V gene encodes CDR1 WNHNN and CDR2 SYGVQD (reference sequence). V was clipped by 5 bases and J by 1 base; unmatched bases: 12. DNA of the CDR3: TGCGCCAGCAGTCACGCTCCCTGGACAGGGCGGAACACTGAAGCTTTCTTT. It codes for CASSHAPWTGRNTEAFF.

The chain is built from TRBV7-6 and TRBJ2-2; no clear D gene. CDR1 and CDR2 (germline): SGHVS, FNYEAQ. The V gene lost 4 bases and the J gene lost 3 bases, with 3 bases spanning the gap. The CDR3 consists of 12 residues. The CDR3 coding sequence is TGTGCCAGCAGCTCCTACACCGGGGAGCTGTTTTTT. This encodes CASSSYTGELFF.

The sample holds one count of this clone. The chain recombines TRBV5-1 with TRBJ1-2; 9 nucleotides align to TRBD1. The CDR3 totals 14 residues. Trimming cost V 4 bases and J 8 bases; bases outside gene matches: 9. The germline V gene encodes CDR1 SGHRS and CDR2 YFSETQ. CDR3 sequence: CASSQGTGQGGYTF. The CDR3 DNA is TGCGCCAGCAGCCAAGGGACAGGGCAAGGAGGCTACACCTTC.

This chain joins TRBV5-4 and TRBJ2-2; a weak D match, TRBD1 (6 bases). The CDR3 contains 15 residues. The germline gives CDR1 SGHNT, CDR2 YYREEE (reference sequence). Trimming pared 4 bases from V and 0 bases from J, leaving 10 bases between. CDR3 sequence (DNA): TGTGCCAGCAGCCGACAGGCCCCGAACACCGGGGAGCTGTTTTTT. Protein product: CASSRQAPNTGELFF.

The rearrangement links TRBV19 to TRBJ1-5; D remains ambiguous. Germline lookup yields CDR1 LNHDA and CDR2 SQIVND (reference sequence). Trimming stripped 1 base from V and 1 base from J, with 20 bases between. The CDR3 runs to 19 residues. CDR3 sequence (DNA): TGTGCCAGTAGTATAGTGGGCTTTGAGATCGGGTCCAGCAATCAGCCCCAGCATTTT. Its protein product is CASSIVGFEIGSSNQPQHF.

The chain is built from TRBV6-5 and TRBJ1-1; no reliable D call. V dropped 5 bases and J dropped 0 bases, with 10 bases sitting between them. CDR1 and CDR2 (germline): MNHEY, SVGAGI. This CDR3 comprises 14 residues. The CDR3 nucleotides read TGTGCCAGCAGTGTCGAGGGCCTGAACACTGAAGCTTTCTTT. This sequence encodes CASSVEGLNTEAFF.

The chain carries TRBV7-9 and TRBJ2-5; D remains ambiguous. The CDR3 extends over 12 amino acids. Germline CDR1 and CDR2: SEHNR and FQNEAQ (reference sequence). V lost 4 bases and J lost 3, with 6 bases in between. CDR3 loop: CASSSPEETQYF. The CDR3 bases are TGTGCCAGCAGCTCCCCAGAAGAGACCCAGTACTTC.

The CDR3 nucleotides are TGTGCCAGCAGCTTGACCACAGGGGTTGCCTACGAGCAGTACTTC. Its translation is CASSLTTGVAYEQYF. The J gene is TRBJ2-7, the V gene TRBV27, with 7 bases aligning to TRBD1. V shed 6 bases and J 2 bases; nucleotides not matched to a gene: 10. The germline gives CDR1 MNHEY, CDR2 SMNVEV (reference sequence). The length of the CDR3 is 15 residues.

The chain employs TRBV11-2 and TRBJ2-1; 7 bases fit TRBD2. The V gene end was trimmed by 3 bases and the J gene end by 13 bases; junction bases not matched to a gene: 9. Germline CDR1 SGHAT, CDR2 FQNNGV. CDR3 length equals 13 residues. In nucleotides, the CDR3 is TGTGCCAGCAGCTTTAGTGGGGAGGGAAAACAGTTCTTC. This codes for CASSFSGEGKQFF.

J is TRBJ2-3 and V is TRBV5-1; TRBD2 matches at 12 bases. Germline assignment: CDR1 SGHRS and CDR2 YFSETQ. The CDR3 contains 16 residues. The V segment lost 4 bases and the J segment 1 base; nucleotides outside the gene matches: 4. The CDR3 here is CASSKRTSGGTDTQYF. The CDR3, as DNA: TGCGCCAGCAGCAAGCGGACTAGCGGGGGCACAGATACGCAGTATTTT.